This section outlines one T cell receptor (beta chain) sequence together with its context. What it binds is not known. The junction had 13 bases not matched to a gene; V was cut back by 6 bases and J by 1 base. Germline CDR1 SNHLY, CDR2 FYNNEI. This CDR3 has 17 residues. Libraries were prepared by immunoSEQ multiplex PCR; TCRdb keeps only in-frame clonotypes and omits some of them. Here the sample spans around 250,000 clones, almost 90% being singletons. This entry is derived from a study of cytomegalovirus exposure and HLA in healthy donors. At the level of the study: The same platform was used for the 100 to 150 validation repertoires and the approximately 670 first-cohort repertoires, a later analysis reported. General study findings and limits: The dataset shows that most TCR sequences were rare, while some public TCRs occurred in many donors.

The sequence derives from a woman between 18 and 30 years old in good health and CMV-seronegative. Sequencing input: PBMCs. This chain links TRBV2 with TRBJ1-2; TRBD1 matches 8 bases. The CDR3 DNA sequence: TGTGCCAGCAGCCCGACCCCCAGGGGGCTCAATAACTATGGCTACACCTTC. Protein: CASSPTPRGLNNYGYTF. The whole variable domain, filled in from reference TRBV2 and TRBJ1-2, reads EPEVTQTPSHQVTQMGQEVILRCVPISNHLYFYWYRQILGQKVEFLVSFYNNEISEKSEIFDDQFSVERPDGSNFTLKIRSTKLEDSAMYFCASSPTPRGLNNYGYTFGSGTRLTVV.